This T cell receptor (beta chain) was retrieved from a study of blood T cells in healthy people across ages. The authors ran a second PCR of roughly 7 to 11 cycles using a sample-barcoded 5' primer and a J-beta primer mix. One entry per CDR3 protein results from TCRdb running MiXCR on the 5' RACE reads. Among approximately 780,000 distinct CDR3 sequences listed, 20% to 30% were seen once. This clonotype was counted a few times. The CDR3 is 13 residues long. Germline CDR1 GTSNPN, CDR2 SVGIG (reference sequence). This same sample was also taken into another study, of T cells of mothers and their children. As that study records: Healthy Caucasian mothers, a few in number, and their six children were the donors.

This clonotype was sampled from a boy aged 10-17 years in good health. The sequenced sample consisted of blood. The chain couples TRBV30 to TRBJ2-5; maybe TRBD2 (6 bases). The J call is uncertain, as TRBJ2-7 better fits the DNA end. CDR3 in DNA: TGTGCCTGGAGTAGGCTAGCGACCTACGAGCAGTACTTC. Translation: CAWSRLATYEQYF.